This T cell receptor beta chain came from a study of blood T cells in healthy people across ages. This clonotype has more than one count but fewer than ten. For the second PCR, which ran for roughly 7 to 11 cycles, a sample-barcoded 5' primer and a J-beta primer mix were used. Via MiXCR, TCRdb re-called the 5' RACE reads, giving one row per CDR3 protein. The table has some 750,000 distinct CDR3 sequences, 22% seen once. The sequenced material came from blood. This receptor was obtained from a man between 65 and 80 years old in good health.

The CDR3 sequence is CASRIGLAGSTQYF. CDR3 in DNA: TGTGCCAGCAGGATTGGACTAGCGGGGTCGACCCAGTACTTC. The chain employs TRBV28 and TRBJ2-5; 12 nucleotides match TRBD2. With V trimmed by 6 bases and J by 7 bases, 6 bases remained unmatched. The CDR3 contains 14 residues. Germline CDR1 is MDHEN and CDR2 is SYDVKM.